This T cell receptor beta chain derives from a study of spatial heterogeneity in lung cancer. As for the study in general: The donors comprised some 70 untreated early-stage non-small cell lung cancer patients. PBMC collected at follow-up were sequenced when available, a median of approximately 2 years after resection. Detection consistently yielded more beta chains than alpha chains. Study-wide findings and caveats: Blood contained ubiquitous expanded tumor TCRs more at resection than at follow-up.

The V gene lost 2 bases and the J gene lost 2 bases, with 3 bases spanning the gap. The CDR3 length is 12 residues. Germline assignment: CDR1 LNHDA and CDR2 SQIVND (reference sequence). Of note for this clonotype: Its antigen remains unknown.

TCRdb called the 5' RACE reads again in MiXCR, with one record for every CDR3 protein. In the table there are some 120,000 distinct CDR3 sequences, 12% of which are singletons. Time point: blood at routine non-recurrence follow-up after resection. From tumor, nontumor lung or frozen PBMC, whole RNA was taken unsorted for sequencing. The specimen was PBMCs, collected at follow-up. The genes are TRBV19 and TRBJ2-5; D gene unclear. This TCR was sampled from a male donor with early-stage non-small cell lung cancer. DNA for the CDR3: TGTGCCAGTAGTATAAGGCAAGAGACCCAGTACTTC. This sequence encodes CASSIRQETQYF.